This TCR beta chain originates from a study of T cell changes during pregnancy in multiple sclerosis. Here immunoSEQ multiplex PCR was the method, and the copy in TCRdb shows in-frame clones only, minus some. The data contain approximately 35,000 clones, about 92% of them singletons. This clone was observed a single time. V dropped 5 bases and J dropped 5; count of bases not matched to a gene: 11. Germline CDR1 is SEHNR and CDR2 is FQNEAQ (reference sequence). CDR3 length: 16 amino acids. This clonotype was obtained from a female donor in good health, enrolled as a control in a pregnancy study. Sample: CD4+ T cells from peripheral blood mononuclear cells, taken after pregnancy. This rearrangement joins TRBV7-9 to TRBJ1-3; 8 bases are shared with TRBD1. The CDR3 is CASSPDRGSVRNTIYF. The CDR3 bases are TGTGCCAGCAGCCCCGACAGGGGAAGTGTGAGAAACACCATATATTTT.